The rows below give T cell receptor beta chains drawn from one sample of a study of blood T cell repertoires in COVID-19. Profiled with immunoSEQ multiplex PCR; TCRdb holds only in-frame clones, not every one. The repertoire holds 250,000 to 400,000 clones, with about 90% as singletons. What was sequenced was peripheral blood. These receptors all stem from a woman in her twenties or thirties with COVID-19, enrolled during active disease. Each CDR3 is given with its conserved first and last residue. Fields, in order: V gene, clone size, D gene, J gene, CDR3 protein, CDR3 DNA. The D gene is left open where the match is weak. Clone size is stated in some rows and not others, as once, few, many or a class when expanded.

>TRBV5-1|NA|TRBD1|TRBJ2-5
CASSPSGGVGETQYF
TGCGCCAGCAGCCCCTCAGGGGGCGTGGGGGAGACCCAGTACTTC
>TRBV28|once|TRBD2|TRBJ2-1
CASSRLAGVPNEQFF
TGTGCCAGCAGCCGACTAGCGGGAGTCCCCAATGAGCAGTTCTTC
>TRBV15|once|TRBD2|TRBJ2-1
CATSQTRWAGGKGNEQFF
TGTGCCACCAGCCAAACCCGGTGGGCGGGAGGTAAGGGCAATGAGCAGTTCTTC
>TRBV19|once|NA|TRBJ1-4
CASTFLMGPGEKLFF
TGTGCCAGTACCTTCCTTATGGGGCCTGGTGAAAAACTGTTTTTT
>TRBV7-2|NA|TRBD2|TRBJ2-5
CASSFSTSGRAGETQYF
TGTGCCAGCAGCTTCTCGACTAGCGGGAGGGCGGGAGAGACCCAGTACTTC
>TRBV19|once|NA|TRBJ1-1
CASSRTEANTEAFF
TGTGCCAGTAGTAGGACAGAAGCGAACACTGAAGCTTTCTTT
>TRBV3-1/TRBV3-2|NA|TRBD2|TRBJ2-7
CASSQGLAGGPPYEQYF
TGTGCCAGCAGCCAAGGGCTAGCGGGAGGGCCCCCCTACGAGCAGTACTTC
>TRBV9|NA|TRBD2|TRBJ2-2
CASSAPGLHTGELFF
TGTGCCAGCAGCGCTCCGGGACTACACACCGGGGAGCTGTTTTTT
>TRBV6-5|NA|TRBD1|TRBJ2-5
CASRRTGGFQETQYF
TGTGCCAGCAGGCGGACAGGGGGCTTCCAAGAGACCCAGTACTTC
>TRBV6-5|NA|NA|TRBJ1-2
CASRVIGYGYTF
TGTGCCAGCAGGGTCATCGGCTATGGCTACACCTTC
>TRBV5-1|NA|TRBD1|TRBJ1-6
CASSATGTAYNSPLHF
TGCGCCAGCAGCGCGACAGGGACGGCCTATAATTCACCCCTCCACTTT
>TRBV28|NA|TRBD1|TRBJ2-2
CASRPQGDWGELFF
TGTGCCAGCAGACCCCAGGGGGATTGGGGGGAGCTGTTTTTT
>TRBV5-1|NA|NA|TRBJ1-5
CASSLDPGMGPQHF
TGCGCCAGCAGCTTGGATCCAGGCATGGGGCCCCAGCATTTT
>TRBV28|NA|TRBD1|TRBJ2-7
CASSPGQTYEQYF
TGTGCCAGCAGTCCGGGACAGACCTACGAGCAGTACTTC
>TRBV27|NA|NA|TRBJ1-1
CASSLLHSYTEAFF
TGTGCCAGCAGTTTACTCCACAGTTACACTGAAGCTTTCTTT
>TRBV10-3|NA|TRBD1|TRBJ1-1
CAISDRGTGGTEAFF
TGTGCCATCAGTGACCGTGGGACAGGGGGGACTGAAGCTTTCTTT
>TRBV19|NA|NA|TRBJ1-5
CASSIIPGKGNQPQHF
TGTGCCAGTAGTATAATACCAGGGAAGGGCAATCAGCCCCAGCATTTT
>TRBV5-5|NA|NA|TRBJ1-5
CASSLDGGWSNQPQHF
TGTGCCAGCAGCTTGGACGGGGGTTGGAGCAATCAGCCCCAGCATTTT
>TRBV11-3|NA|TRBD2|TRBJ2-1
CASSLGELAGGHEQFF
TGTGCCAGCAGCTTAGGGGAACTAGCGGGAGGGCATGAGCAGTTCTTC
>TRBV6-6|NA|TRBD2|TRBJ2-5
CASSRTSGRAKEETQYF
TGTGCCAGCAGTCGGACTAGCGGGAGGGCGAAAGAGGAGACCCAGTACTTC
>TRBV24-1|NA|NA|TRBJ2-3
CATSDGGQGTDTQYF
TGTGCCACCAGTGACGGGGGGCAGGGCACAGATACGCAGTATTTT
>TRBV2|NA|NA|TRBJ1-5
CASSGQPNQPQHF
TGTGCCAGCAGTGGACAGCCTAATCAGCCCCAGCATTTT
>TRBV19|NA|NA|TRBJ1-5
CASSPRTGRVQPQHF
TGTGCCAGTAGTCCTCGCACAGGTAGGGTACAGCCCCAGCATTTT
>TRBV18|NA|NA|TRBJ2-7
CASSPVTENPYEQYF
TGTGCCAGCTCACCAGTCACAGAGAATCCCTACGAGCAGTACTTC
>TRBV28|NA|NA|TRBJ1-5
CASSGGNQPQHF
TGTGCCAGCAGTGGAGGGAATCAGCCCCAGCATTTT
>TRBV5-1|NA|NA|TRBJ1-3
CASSLDRPGNTIYF
TGCGCCAGCAGCTTGGACAGACCTGGAAACACCATATATTTT
>TRBV30|NA|NA|TRBJ2-3
CAWTQLLVTDTQYF
TGTGCCTGGACCCAACTCCTAGTCACAGATACGCAGTATTTT
>TRBV6-6|NA|NA|TRBJ1-4
CASAAGEKLFF
TGTGCCAGCGCCGCAGGTGAAAAACTGTTTTTT
>TRBV28|NA|TRBD1|TRBJ2-5
CASRPGTGYQETQYF
TGTGCCAGCCGTCCTGGGACAGGGTACCAAGAGACCCAGTACTTC